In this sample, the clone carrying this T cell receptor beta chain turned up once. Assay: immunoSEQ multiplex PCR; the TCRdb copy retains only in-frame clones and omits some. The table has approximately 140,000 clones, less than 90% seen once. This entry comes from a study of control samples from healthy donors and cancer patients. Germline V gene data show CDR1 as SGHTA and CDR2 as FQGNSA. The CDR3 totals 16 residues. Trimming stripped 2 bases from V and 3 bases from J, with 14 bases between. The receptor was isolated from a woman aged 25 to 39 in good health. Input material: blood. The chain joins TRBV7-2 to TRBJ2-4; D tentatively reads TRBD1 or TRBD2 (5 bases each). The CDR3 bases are TGTGCCAGCAGCTTATCGGCCGTTGGGGGCAAAAACATTCAGTACTTC. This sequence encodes CASSLSAVGGKNIQYF. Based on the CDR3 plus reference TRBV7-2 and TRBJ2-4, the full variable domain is GAGVSQSPSNKVTEKGKDVELRCDPISGHTALYWYRQSLGQGLEFLIYFQGNSAPDKSGLPSDRFSAERTGGSVSTLTIQRTQQEDSAVYLCASSLSAVGGKNIQYFGAGTRLSVL.